These 10 T cell receptor beta chains originate from one sample sequenced in a study of blood T cell repertoires in COVID-19. Data came from immunoSEQ multiplex PCR; TCRdb stores just in-frame clones and leaves some out. The repertoire has fewer than 250,000 clones, roughly four fifths of them found once; the top ten carry approximately 4.5%. Source material: peripheral blood. The receptors originated from a woman aged 65 to 85 with acute or convalescent COVID-19.

This clone was counted a single time. V and J are TRBV29-1 and TRBJ1-2; 12 nucleotides align to TRBD1. The CDR3 is 15 amino acids. Unmatched junction bases numbered 5, after V lost 4 bases and J lost 2 bases. Germline V CDR1 and CDR2: SQVTM, ANQGSEA. The CDR3 is CSVGGTGGANYGYTF. The CDR3 DNA follows: TGCAGCGTTGGGGGGACAGGGGGCGCAAACTATGGCTACACCTTC.

The J gene is TRBJ1-2, the V gene TRBV5-4; D unresolved. The CDR3 contains 11 residues. V was clipped by 2 bases and J by 12 bases, with 11 bases between them. The germline V gene encodes CDR1 SGHNT and CDR2 YYREEE (reference sequence). CDR3 loop: CASSFGHLHTF. The CDR3, as DNA: TGTGCCAGCAGCTTCGGTCATCTCCACACCTTC.

This clone was observed once. V is TRBV24-1 and J is TRBJ1-5; unclear D gene. From germline, CDR1 is KGHDR and CDR2 SFDVKD. V was cut by 0 bases and J by 1 base, with 3 bases left in between. The CDR3 runs 14 residues. The CDR3 loop is CATSDLLSNQPQHF. CDR3 sequence (DNA): TGTGCCACCAGTGATTTGCTCAGCAATCAGCCCCAGCATTTT.

In this sample, this clone turned up a few times. The rearrangement links TRBV2 to TRBJ1-1, with D possibly TRBD1 on 6 matching bases. Germline CDR1 is SNHLY and CDR2 is FYNNEI. V shed 6 bases and J shed 0 bases, with 8 bases lying between them. There are 13 residues in the CDR3. CDR3 loop: CASRQGMNTEAFF. CDR3 DNA sequence: TGTGCCAGCAGGCAGGGGATGAACACTGAAGCTTTCTTT.

The chain combines TRBV30 with TRBJ1-5, with 7 nucleotides matching TRBD1. From germline, CDR1 is GTSNPN and CDR2 SVGIG (reference sequence). J was trimmed by 5 bases and V by 0 bases; bases with no gene match: 4. The CDR3 runs to 14 residues. The CDR3 spells CAWSVGTADQPQHF. In nucleotides, the CDR3 is TGTGCCTGGAGTGTAGGGACAGCAGATCAGCCCCAGCATTTT.

The chain is built from TRBV30 and TRBJ2-1, with a weak D call TRBD2 (7 bases). The CDR3 extends over 12 amino acids. Deletions cut 0 bases from V and 8 bases from J, with 8 bases between. Germline lookup yields CDR1 GTSNPN and CDR2 SVGIG (reference sequence). DNA of the CDR3: TGTGCCTGGAGTGTAGGGGGGGATGAGCAGTTCTTC. It codes for CAWSVGGDEQFF.

This clone turned up a few times. This chain links TRBV11-2 with TRBJ1-2; TRBD1 aligns across 7 bases. The CDR3 has 15 residues. Germline CDR1 SGHAT, CDR2 FQNNGV. The J segment lost 1 base and the V segment lost 5 bases, leaving 7 bases of the junction unmatched. The CDR3 here is CASSETGEVNYGYTF. CDR3 coding DNA: TGTGCCAGCAGCGAAACAGGGGAAGTTAACTATGGCTACACCTTC. Drawing the rest from reference TRBV11-2 and TRBJ1-2, the complete variable domain is EAGVAQSPRYKIIEKRQSVAFWCNPISGHATLYWYQQILGQGPKLLIQFQNNGVVDDSQLPKDRFSAERLKGVDSTLKIQPAKLEDSAVYLCASSETGEVNYGYTFGSGTRLTVV.

The rearrangement joins TRBV7-2 to TRBJ2-7, with TRBD1 matching 7 bases. There are 13 residues in the CDR3. Trimming at V came to 4 bases and at J to 6 bases, leaving 6 bases not matched to a gene. The germline V gene encodes CDR1 SGHTA and CDR2 FQGNSA. The CDR3 nucleotides read TGTGCCAGCAGCTCACAGGGGAAGGTCGAGCAGTACTTC. It specifies CASSSQGKVEQYF.

The V and J genes are TRBV10-3 and TRBJ2-2, with 7 bases that match TRBD1. With V trimmed by 2 bases and J by 5 bases, 5 bases remained unmatched. Germline loops: CDR1 ENHRY, CDR2 SYGVKD. This CDR3 is built from 15 residues. Here the CDR3 reads CAISEPGTVTGELFF. CDR3 DNA: TGTGCCATCAGTGAGCCGGGGACAGTAACCGGGGAGCTGTTTTTT.

The chain carries TRBV10-3 and TRBJ2-7, with D perhaps TRBD2 (6 bases). The germline V gene has CDR1 ENHRY and CDR2 SYGVKD. The CDR3 length is 16 residues. Between the trimmed V and J ends, which lost 0 bases and 7 bases, there was a span of 19 bases. The CDR3 DNA follows: TGTGCCATCAGTGAGTCAGGTGAGACAGCCGCGGGGGAGCAGTACTTC. Its protein product is CAISESGETAAGEQYF.